The next 23 T cell receptor beta chains were all read from a single sample in a study of human T cells and chemical hapten exposure (dated by TCRdb to about 2021). The time point label here, explained by the study, means: patch test 1, 2 weeks after DPC sensitization. The sample's treatment or condition label, decoded: therapeutic diphenylcyclopropenone sensitization with weekly scalp DPC. Libraries came from RACE. Sequencing was carried out with a NextSeq 500. TCRdb trimmed public reads at Q25 via fastp, called clones via MiXCR and kept in-frame beta chains. Rows with one shared CDR3 protein collapse into an entry with the most common genes and DNA. The sample table lists under 200,000 distinct CDR3 sequences, more than 14% of them with a count of one. The biggest ten clones account for 1.7% of the sample. The sequencing here drew on whole blood, taken in connection with sensitization to the hapten diphenylcyclopropenone (DPC). Receptors were obtained from a woman in her twenties or thirties with alopecia areata. Some clones in this sample may be carry-over from other donors' samples.

The table lists this clonotype with a few counts. The chain combines TRBV11-2 with TRBJ2-3; tentatively, D is TRBD2 (5 bases). The CDR3 has 16 residues. The germline V and J ends were trimmed by 2 bases and 6 bases, with 18 bases remaining between them. CDR1 is SGHAT, CDR2 FQNNGV, per germline. The CDR3 bases are TGTGCCAGCAGCTTAAAGGTCACCGGGATTACGGATACGCAGTATTTT. Translating gives CASSLKVTGITDTQYF. The variable domain in full, completed from reference TRBV11-2 and TRBJ2-3, reads EAGVAQSPRYKIIEKRQSVAFWCNPISGHATLYWYQQILGQGPKLLIQFQNNGVVDDSQLPKDRFSAERLKGVDSTLKIQPAKLEDSAVYLCASSLKVTGITDTQYFGPGTRLTVL.

This clonotype came up a few times. The CDR3 is CASSLSLAGENEQFF. DNA for the CDR3: TGTGCCAGCAGTTTGTCCCTCGCGGGGGAGAATGAGCAGTTCTTC. J is TRBJ2-1 and V is TRBV27; 7 positions match TRBD2. The CDR3 is 15 residues long. Germline V lookup: CDR1 MNHEY, CDR2 SMNVEV (reference sequence). The V gene end was trimmed by 3 bases and the J gene end by 7 bases; junction bases not matched to a gene: 9.

In the case of this clonotype: The junction and the germline gene differ at one end; a read error may be behind it. V is TRBV18 and J is TRBJ2-1; D is possibly TRBD2 (5 bases). Germline V CDR1 and CDR2: KGHSH, LQKENI. The CDR3 totals 16 residues. CDR3 protein: CATSRPAGESYNEQFF. DNA for the CDR3: TGTGCCACCTCACGACCAGCCGGGGAATCCTACAATGAGCAGTTCTTC.

The chain joins TRBV7-2 to TRBJ1-3; D gene uncertain. Germline V CDR1 and CDR2: SGHTA, FQGNSA. The CDR3 runs to 15 residues. Trimming removed 0 bases from V and 0 bases from J, with 6 bases in between. The CDR3 DNA sequence: TGTGCCAGCAGCTTAGCGCCGTTCTCTGGAAACACCATATATTTT. Amino acid sequence: CASSLAPFSGNTIYF. Filled out from reference TRBV7-2 and TRBJ1-3, the complete variable domain reads GAGVSQSPSNKVTEKGKDVELRCDPISGHTALYWYRQSLGQGLEFLIYFQGNSAPDKSGLPSDRFSAERTGGSVSTLTIQRTQQEDSAVYLCASSLAPFSGNTIYFGEGSWLTVV.

This clonotype was found many times. The chain carries TRBV5-6 and TRBJ1-4; 7 bases fit TRBD1. CDR1 SGHDT and CDR2 YYEEEE come from the germline V gene. V lost 4 bases to trimming and J lost 5 bases; unmatched junction nucleotides: 11. The CDR3 is 16 residues long. The CDR3 DNA is TGTGCCAGCAGCGTTCGGACAGGCCTGAGGAATGAAAAACTGTTTTTT. It yields the protein CASSVRTGLRNEKLFF.

This clonotype was observed many times. This chain joins TRBV20-1 and TRBJ1-6, with D uncertain. CDR3 length: 15 amino acids. V was cut by 5 bases and J by 0 bases, with 11 bases left in between. CDR1 and CDR2 (germline): DFQATT, SNEGSKA (reference sequence). CDR3 protein: CSAPPVSSYNSPLHF. In DNA form, the CDR3 reads TGCAGTGCTCCGCCAGTTAGCTCCTATAATTCACCCCTCCACTTT.

This clonotype occurred a few times. V gene TRBV5-4 combines with J gene TRBJ2-7; 8 bases line up with TRBD1. Germline CDR1 and CDR2: SGHNT and YYREEE (reference sequence). V lost 1 base, J lost 4 bases, and 7 bases stayed unmatched. The CDR3 spans 15 residues. The CDR3 here is CASSLTGTGVYEQYF. The CDR3 coding sequence is TGTGCCAGCAGCTTGACCGGGACAGGAGTTTACGAGCAGTACTTC.

V is TRBV29-1 and J is TRBJ2-1; 8 bases agree with TRBD2. The CDR3 is 14 residues long. Unmatched junction bases numbered 6, after V lost 5 bases and J lost 3 bases. CDR1 is SQVTM and CDR2 is ANQGSEA in the germline V gene. The DNA of the CDR3 is TGCAGCGTTCCCGGGACTAGACACTACAATGAGCAGTTCTTC. Its protein product is CSVPGTRHYNEQFF.

The chain uses TRBV4-2 and TRBJ1-4, with 12 nucleotides matching TRBD1. The CDR3 has 17 residues. V lost 3 bases and J lost 7; bases outside the gene matches: 9. Germline CDR1 LGHNA, CDR2 YNFKEQ. CDR3 sequence: CASSQAGTGGVFEKLFF. The CDR3 DNA is TGTGCCAGCAGCCAGGCCGGGACAGGGGGCGTGTTTGAAAAACTGTTTTTT.

The sample holds a few counts of this clonotype. The chain combines TRBV29-1 with TRBJ2-5; TRBD2 agrees at 11 bases. This CDR3 contains 14 residues. Germline lookup yields CDR1 SQVTM and CDR2 ANQGSEA. The V gene end was trimmed by 8 bases and the J gene end by 5 bases; junction bases not matched to a gene: 10. The CDR3 reads CSITSGGGRETQYF. CDR3 sequence (DNA): TGCAGCATAACTAGCGGGGGCGGTCGCGAGACCCAGTACTTC.

At least ten counts were recorded for this clonotype. V usage is TRBV29-1 and J usage is TRBJ2-5; D gene unclear. Germline CDR1 reads SQVTM; CDR2 reads ANQGSEA. The CDR3 is 12 residues long. V was clipped by 1 base and J by 0 bases, with 3 bases between them. The CDR3 loop reads CSVEANQETQYF. In DNA form, the CDR3 reads TGCAGCGTTGAAGCGAACCAAGAGACCCAGTACTTC.

This clonotype was observed at least ten times. V usage is TRBV11-2 and J usage is TRBJ2-5; a weak D match, TRBD2 (6 bases). Germline-derived CDR1 and CDR2 are SGHAT and FQNNGV. The CDR3 extends over 13 amino acids. V lost 5 bases to trimming and J lost 2 bases, with 9 bases between them. The CDR3, as DNA: TGTGCCAGCAGCCGGGAGCGACAAGAGACCCAGTACTTC. Translation: CASSRERQETQYF. The variable domain in full, completed from reference TRBV11-2 and TRBJ2-5, reads EAGVAQSPRYKIIEKRQSVAFWCNPISGHATLYWYQQILGQGPKLLIQFQNNGVVDDSQLPKDRFSAERLKGVDSTLKIQPAKLEDSAVYLCASSRERQETQYFGPGTRLLVL.

This clonotype occurred a few times. This chain uses TRBV6-5 with TRBJ2-7; no clear D gene. CDR3 length: 14 amino acids. V gave up 6 bases and J gave up 3 bases, with 15 bases separating them. CDR1 is MNHEY and CDR2 is SVGAGI in the germline V gene. For the CDR3, the DNA is TGTGCCAGCAGCTCGTATCCGGAGAACTACGAGCAGTACTTC. It encodes CASSSYPENYEQYF.

This clonotype was recorded a few times. The gene calls are TRBV28 and TRBJ2-1; TRBD2 agrees at 10 bases. This CDR3 has 14 amino acids. With V trimmed by 2 bases and J by 9 bases, 4 bases remained unmatched. CDR1 is MDHEN and CDR2 is SYDVKM in the germline V gene. CDR3 loop: CASSLLAGASEQFF. CDR3 coding DNA: TGTGCCAGCAGTTTACTAGCGGGAGCTAGTGAGCAGTTCTTC.

This chain connects TRBV5-1 to TRBJ1-2, with D maybe TRBD1 (6 bases). Trimming removed 2 bases at V and 2 bases at J, with 10 bases between. The CDR3 sequence is 14 residues long. CDR1 SGHRS and CDR2 YFSETQ come from the germline V gene. CDR3 protein: CASSFTGSNYGYTF. CDR3 DNA: TGCGCCAGCAGCTTTACAGGGTCCAACTATGGCTACACCTTC.

V usage is TRBV12-3 or TRBV12-4 and J usage is TRBJ1-1; tentatively, D is TRBD1 (6 bases). This CDR3 contains 14 residues. Trimming removed 6 bases from V and 5 bases from J, with 16 bases in between. This chain's CDR3 is CASRQDSLRTEAFF. The CDR3 DNA reads as TGTGCCAGCAGACAGGACAGCCTCCGGACTGAAGCTTTCTTT.

This clonotype was found many times. J is TRBJ2-7 and V is TRBV28, with a weak D call TRBD2 (5 bases). Germline lookup yields CDR1 MDHEN and CDR2 SYDVKM. Trimming removed 7 bases at V and 6 bases at J, with 19 bases between. The CDR3 covers 14 residues. The CDR3 spells CASNPYEGAGEQYF. In DNA, the CDR3 is TGTGCCAGCAACCCTTATGAGGGAGCCGGCGAGCAGTACTTC.

This clonotype was detected ten times or more. V is TRBV28 and J is TRBJ1-1; D may be TRBD1 (5 bases). V was shortened by 7 bases and J by 5 bases, with 17 bases between the two germline ends. There are 14 residues in the CDR3. Germline CDR1 reads MDHEN; CDR2 reads SYDVKM. As DNA, the CDR3 is TGTGCCAGCACCCCACGGGGGGGGACGACTGAAGCTTTCTTT. Translating gives CASTPRGGTTEAFF.

V usage is TRBV5-1 and J usage is TRBJ2-1; no definite D call. The CDR3 is made up of 13 amino acids. The germline V gene encodes CDR1 SGHRS and CDR2 YFSETQ. The V end lost 0 bases, the J end lost 4 bases, and 5 bases lay between the germline ends. The chain's CDR3 is CASSLGGYNEQFF. CDR3 sequence (DNA): TGCGCCAGCAGCTTGGGTGGGTACAATGAGCAGTTCTTC.

This clonotype was observed at least ten times. This chain joins TRBV11-2 and TRBJ2-7; TRBD2 aligns across 7 bases. This CDR3 is 14 amino acids long. V lost 3 bases, J lost 7 bases, and 9 bases stayed unmatched. Germline CDR1 SGHAT, CDR2 FQNNGV. DNA of the CDR3: TGTGCCAGCAGCTTTCGCGGGAGACCAGGGGAGCAGTACTTC. This gives the protein CASSFRGRPGEQYF.

This clonotype was counted a few times. The V and J genes are TRBV20-1 and TRBJ2-5; 11 nucleotides agree with TRBD2. The germline CDR1 and CDR2 sequences are DFQATT and SNEGSKA (reference sequence). The CDR3 totals 15 residues. Germline trimming cut 6 bases from V and 0 bases from J; bases unmatched to any gene: 6. This CDR3 reads CSAHTLAGDQETQYF. Written as DNA, the CDR3 is TGCAGTGCCCACACACTAGCGGGAGACCAAGAGACCCAGTACTTC.

This clonotype came up a few times. As DNA, the CDR3 is TGTGCCAGCAGCCCAGGACAGTATAATTCACCCCTCCACTTT. It translates to CASSPGQYNSPLHF. The chain uses TRBV9 and TRBJ1-6; D is perhaps TRBD1 (6 bases). This CDR3 spans 14 amino acids. Germline CDR1 SGDLS, CDR2 YYNGEE. Trimming took off 4 bases at V and 4 bases at J, with 9 bases between the two ends.

CDR3 loop: CASSLRHNEQLF. CDR3 nucleotides: TGTGCCAGCAGCCTACGCCACAATGAGCAGCTCTTC. The V call is TRBV21-1, the J call TRBJ2-1. TRBV21-1 is assigned pseudogene status. The CDR3 contains 12 residues.